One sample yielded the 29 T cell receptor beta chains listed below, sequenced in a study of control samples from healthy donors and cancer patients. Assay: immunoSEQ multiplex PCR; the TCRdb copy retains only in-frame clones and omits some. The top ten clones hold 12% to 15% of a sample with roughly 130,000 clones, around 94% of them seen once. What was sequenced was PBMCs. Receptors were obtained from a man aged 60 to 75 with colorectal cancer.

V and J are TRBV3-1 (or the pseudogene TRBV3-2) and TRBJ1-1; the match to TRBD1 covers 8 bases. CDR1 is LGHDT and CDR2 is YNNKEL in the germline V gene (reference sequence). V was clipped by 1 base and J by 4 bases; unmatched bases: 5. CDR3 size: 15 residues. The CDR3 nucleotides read TGTGCCAGCAGCCAAGCCGCAACAGGGGGCACTGAAGCTTTCTTT. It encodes CASSQAATGGTEAFF.

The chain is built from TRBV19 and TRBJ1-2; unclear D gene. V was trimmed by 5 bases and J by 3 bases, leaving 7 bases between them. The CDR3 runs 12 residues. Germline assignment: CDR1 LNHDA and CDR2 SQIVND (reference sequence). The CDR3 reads CASSPGDYGYTF. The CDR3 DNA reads TGTGCCAGTAGTCCTGGGGACTATGGCTACACCTTC.

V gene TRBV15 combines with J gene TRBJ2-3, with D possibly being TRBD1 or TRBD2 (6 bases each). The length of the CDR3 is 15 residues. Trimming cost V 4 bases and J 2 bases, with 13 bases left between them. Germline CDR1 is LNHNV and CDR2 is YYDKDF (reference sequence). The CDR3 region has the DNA TGTGCCACCAGCATAAAACAGGGACTCACAGATACGCAGTATTTT. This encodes CATSIKQGLTDTQYF.

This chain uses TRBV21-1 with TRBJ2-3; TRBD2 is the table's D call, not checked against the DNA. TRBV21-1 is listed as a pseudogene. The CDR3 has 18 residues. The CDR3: CASGGPGLAGISTDTQYF. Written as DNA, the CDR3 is TGTGCCAGCGGCGGCCCCGGACTAGCGGGGATTAGCACAGATACGCAGTATTTT.

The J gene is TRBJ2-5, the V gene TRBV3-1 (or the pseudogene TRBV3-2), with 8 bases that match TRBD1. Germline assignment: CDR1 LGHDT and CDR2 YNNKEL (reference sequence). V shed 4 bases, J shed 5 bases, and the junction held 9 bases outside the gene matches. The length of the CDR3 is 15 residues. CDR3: CASSPWTGPGETQYF. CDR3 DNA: TGTGCCAGCAGCCCCTGGACAGGGCCGGGGGAGACCCAGTACTTC.

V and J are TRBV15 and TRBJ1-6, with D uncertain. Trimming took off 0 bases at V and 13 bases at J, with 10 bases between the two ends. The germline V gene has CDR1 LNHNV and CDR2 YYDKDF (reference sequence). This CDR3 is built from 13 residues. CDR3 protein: CATSRDVVAPLHF. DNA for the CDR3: TGTGCCACCAGCAGAGATGTGGTGGCTCCCCTCCACTTT.

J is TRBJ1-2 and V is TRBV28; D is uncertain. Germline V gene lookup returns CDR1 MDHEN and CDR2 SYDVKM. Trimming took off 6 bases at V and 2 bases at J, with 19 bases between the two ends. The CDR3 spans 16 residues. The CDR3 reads CASSPSQAMGNYGYTF. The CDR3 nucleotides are TGTGCCAGCAGCCCCTCCCAGGCTATGGGCAACTATGGCTACACCTTC.

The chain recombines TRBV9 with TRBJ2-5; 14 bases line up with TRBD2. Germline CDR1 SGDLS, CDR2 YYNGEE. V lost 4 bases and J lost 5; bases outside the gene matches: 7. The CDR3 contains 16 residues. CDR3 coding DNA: TGTGCCAGCAGCCCCCGACTAGCGGGGGGGCGGGAGACCCAGTACTTC. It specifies CASSPRLAGGRETQYF.

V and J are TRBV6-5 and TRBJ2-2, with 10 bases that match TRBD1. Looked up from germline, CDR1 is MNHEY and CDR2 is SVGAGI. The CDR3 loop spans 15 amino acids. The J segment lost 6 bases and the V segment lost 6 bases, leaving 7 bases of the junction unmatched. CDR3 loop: CASSPGQGRSGELFF. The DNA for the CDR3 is TGTGCCAGCAGCCCGGGACAGGGGAGGTCCGGGGAGCTGTTTTTT.

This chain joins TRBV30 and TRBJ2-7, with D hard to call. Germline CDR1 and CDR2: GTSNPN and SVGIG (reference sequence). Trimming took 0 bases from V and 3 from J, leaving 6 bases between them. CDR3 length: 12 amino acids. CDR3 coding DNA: TGTGCCTGGAGTGTGCGGCGCTACGAGCAGTACTTC. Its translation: CAWSVRRYEQYF.

The CDR3 DNA follows: TGTGCCAGCAGACTTAGAGAGGGGACGAACACTGAAGCTTTCTTT. This encodes CASRLREGTNTEAFF. The chain joins TRBV7-9 to TRBJ1-1; maybe TRBD1 (5 bases). Trimming left V 6 bases short and J 1 base short, with 15 bases between. The CDR3 consists of 15 residues. In germline, CDR1 is SEHNR, CDR2 FQNEAQ (reference sequence).

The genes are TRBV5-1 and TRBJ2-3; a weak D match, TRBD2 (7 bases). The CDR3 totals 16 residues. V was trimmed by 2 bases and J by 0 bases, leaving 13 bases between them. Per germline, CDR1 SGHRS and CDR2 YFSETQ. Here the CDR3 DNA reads TGCGCCAGCAGCTTAAGGGAGGGGGTCAGCACAGATACGCAGTATTTT. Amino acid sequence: CASSLREGVSTDTQYF.

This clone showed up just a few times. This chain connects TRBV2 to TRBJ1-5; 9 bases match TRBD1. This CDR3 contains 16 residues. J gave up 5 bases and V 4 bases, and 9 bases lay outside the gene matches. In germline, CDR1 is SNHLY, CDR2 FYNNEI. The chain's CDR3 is CASSGTGANWDQPQHF. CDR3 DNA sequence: TGTGCCAGCAGTGGGACAGGGGCGAATTGGGATCAGCCCCAGCATTTT.

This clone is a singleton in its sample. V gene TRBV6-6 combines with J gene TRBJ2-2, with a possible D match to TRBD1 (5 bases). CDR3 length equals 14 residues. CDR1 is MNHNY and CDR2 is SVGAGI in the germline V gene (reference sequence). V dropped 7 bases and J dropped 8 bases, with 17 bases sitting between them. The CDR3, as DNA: TGTGCCAGCAACCCCCAGGGTGGGCGGGGGGAGCTGTTTTTT. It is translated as CASNPQGGRGELFF.

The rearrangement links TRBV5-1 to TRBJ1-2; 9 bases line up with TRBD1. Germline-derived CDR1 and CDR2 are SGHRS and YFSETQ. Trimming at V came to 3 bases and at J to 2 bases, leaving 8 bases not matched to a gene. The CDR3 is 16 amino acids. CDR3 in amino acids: CASSSSGTGYNYGYTF. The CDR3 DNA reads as TGCGCCAGCAGCTCGTCCGGGACAGGGTACAACTATGGCTACACCTTC.

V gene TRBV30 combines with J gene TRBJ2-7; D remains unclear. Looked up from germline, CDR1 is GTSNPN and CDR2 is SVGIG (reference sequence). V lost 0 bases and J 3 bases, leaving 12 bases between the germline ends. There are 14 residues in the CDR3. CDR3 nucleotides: TGTGCCTGGAGTGTTTGGTTTTTAAACTACGAGCAGTACTTC. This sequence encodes CAWSVWFLNYEQYF.

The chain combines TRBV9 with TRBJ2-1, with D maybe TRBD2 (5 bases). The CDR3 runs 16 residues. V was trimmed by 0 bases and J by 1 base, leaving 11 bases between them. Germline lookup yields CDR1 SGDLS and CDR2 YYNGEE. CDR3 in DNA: TGTGCCAGCAGCGTAGTCGAGGGTCCTTCCTACAATGAGCAGTTCTTC. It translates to CASSVVEGPSYNEQFF. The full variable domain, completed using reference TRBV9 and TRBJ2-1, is DSGVTQTPKHLITATGQRVTLRCSPRSGDLSVYWYQQSLDQGLQFLIQYYNGEERAKGNILERFSAQQFPDLHSELNLSSLELGDSALYFCASSVVEGPSYNEQFFGPGTRLTVL.

CDR3 sequence: CASSTQGGTEAFF. As DNA, the CDR3 is TGTGCCAGCAGCACACAGGGAGGGACTGAAGCTTTCTTT. The chain joins TRBV5-5 to TRBJ1-1; weak D call: TRBD1 (6 bases). Germline V gives CDR1 SGHKS, CDR2 YYEKEE (reference sequence). V lost 4 bases, J lost 5 bases, and 12 bases lay in between. The CDR3 totals 13 residues.

Here the CDR3 DNA reads TGCGCCAGCCGAGGGGGACAGCTCACAGATACGCAGTATTTT. This translates into CASRGGQLTDTQYF. The chain uses TRBV5-1 and TRBJ2-3; 7 bases line up with TRBD1. The CDR3 spans 14 residues. CDR1 is SGHRS and CDR2 is YFSETQ in the germline V gene. V lost 7 bases to trimming and J lost 2 bases; unmatched junction nucleotides: 7.

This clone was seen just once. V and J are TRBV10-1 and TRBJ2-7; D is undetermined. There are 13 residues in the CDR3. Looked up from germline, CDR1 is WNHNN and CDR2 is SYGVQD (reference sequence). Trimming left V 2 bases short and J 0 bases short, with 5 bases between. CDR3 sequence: CASSEGSSYEQYF. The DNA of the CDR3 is TGCGCCAGCAGTGAGGGCAGCTCCTACGAGCAGTACTTC.

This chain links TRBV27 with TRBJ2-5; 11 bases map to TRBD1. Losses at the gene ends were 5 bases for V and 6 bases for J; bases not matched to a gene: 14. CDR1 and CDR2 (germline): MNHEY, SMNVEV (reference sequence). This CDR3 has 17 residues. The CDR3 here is CASSPRTGGGRGQTQYF. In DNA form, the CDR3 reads TGTGCCAGCAGTCCCCGGACAGGGGGCGGTCGGGGACAGACCCAGTACTTC.

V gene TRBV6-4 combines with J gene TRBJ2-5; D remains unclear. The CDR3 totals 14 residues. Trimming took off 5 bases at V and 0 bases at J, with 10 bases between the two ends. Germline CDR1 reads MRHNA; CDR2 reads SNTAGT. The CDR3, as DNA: TGTGCCAGCAGTCCTACACTAAACCAAGAGACCCAGTACTTC. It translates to CASSPTLNQETQYF.

CDR3 region: CASSGGAGQPQHF. CDR3 DNA: TGTGCCAGCAGTGGGGGGGCGGGTCAGCCCCAGCATTTT. The V call is TRBV6-2 or TRBV6-3, the J call TRBJ1-5; D might be TRBD1 (6 bases). With 5 bases removed from V and 6 bases from J, the gap between germline ends came to 11 bases. The CDR3 totals 13 residues. Germline-derived CDR1 and CDR2 are MNHEY and SVGEGT.

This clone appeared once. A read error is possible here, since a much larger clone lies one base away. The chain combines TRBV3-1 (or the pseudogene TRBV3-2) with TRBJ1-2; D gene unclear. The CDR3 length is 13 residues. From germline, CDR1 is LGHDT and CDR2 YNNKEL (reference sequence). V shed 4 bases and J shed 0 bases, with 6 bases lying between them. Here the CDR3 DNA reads TGTGCCAGCAGCCCGGAGGCTAACTATGGCTACACCTTC. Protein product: CASSPEANYGYTF.

The CDR3 sequence is CATRGGVSSYNSPLHF. The CDR3 nucleotides read TGTGCCACCCGGGGGGGAGTCAGCTCCTATAATTCACCCCTCCACTTT. This rearrangement joins TRBV10-3 to TRBJ1-6; possible D gene TRBD1, 5 bases. Germline-derived CDR1 and CDR2 are ENHRY and SYGVKD. This CDR3 spans 16 amino acids. The V end lost 10 bases, the J end lost 0 bases, and 16 bases lay between the germline ends.

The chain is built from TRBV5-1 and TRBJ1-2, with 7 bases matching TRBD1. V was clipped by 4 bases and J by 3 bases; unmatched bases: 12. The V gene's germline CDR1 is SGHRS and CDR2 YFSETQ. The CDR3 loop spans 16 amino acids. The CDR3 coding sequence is TGCGCCAGCAGCCAACAGGGGTCGGGGTTCGACTATGGCTACACCTTC. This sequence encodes CASSQQGSGFDYGYTF.

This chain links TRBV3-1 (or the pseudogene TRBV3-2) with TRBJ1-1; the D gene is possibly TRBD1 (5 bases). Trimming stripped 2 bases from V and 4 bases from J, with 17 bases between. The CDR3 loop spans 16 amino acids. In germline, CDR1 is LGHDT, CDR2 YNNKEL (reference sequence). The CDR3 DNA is TGTGCCAGCAGCCAACTTAAGAATCGGGGCCCCACTGAAGCTTTCTTT. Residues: CASSQLKNRGPTEAFF.

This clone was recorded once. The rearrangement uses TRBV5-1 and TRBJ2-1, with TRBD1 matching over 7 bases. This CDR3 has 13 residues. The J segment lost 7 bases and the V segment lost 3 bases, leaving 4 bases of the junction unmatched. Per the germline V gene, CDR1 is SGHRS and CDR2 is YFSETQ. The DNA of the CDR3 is TGCGCCAGCAGCTCGGGACAGAGAAATGAGCAGTTCTTC. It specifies CASSSGQRNEQFF.

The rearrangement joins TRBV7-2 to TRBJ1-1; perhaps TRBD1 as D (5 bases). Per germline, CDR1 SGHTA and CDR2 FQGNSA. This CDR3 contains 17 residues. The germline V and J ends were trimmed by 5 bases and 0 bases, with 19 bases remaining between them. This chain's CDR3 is CASSPSGGVVMNTEAFF. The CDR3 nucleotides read TGTGCCAGCAGCCCCTCTGGGGGGGTAGTCATGAACACTGAAGCTTTCTTT.